Each of the 11 T cell receptor beta chains below was sequenced from the same sample in a study of control samples from healthy donors and cancer patients. Using immunoSEQ multiplex PCR, the repertoire was profiled, and TCRdb retains in-frame clones only, with some absent. The sample has around 250,000 clones, over 70% seen once. The material sequenced was PBMCs. Every receptor here comes from a woman aged 55-70 years with lung cancer.

The rearrangement joins TRBV15 to TRBJ2-3, with 7 bases identical to TRBD2. This CDR3 contains 11 residues. Germline V gives CDR1 LNHNV, CDR2 YYDKDF (reference sequence). V trimming: 5 bases; J trimming: 8 bases; junction bases outside the gene matches: 1. The CDR3 DNA reads as TGTGCCACCAGCGGGGGGGGTACGCAGTATTTT. This sequence encodes CATSGGGTQYF.

This chain links TRBV7-6 with TRBJ2-3, with 7 bases lining up with TRBD2. The V gene end was trimmed by 3 bases and the J gene end by 7 bases; junction bases not matched to a gene: 7. CDR3 length equals 14 residues. Germline CDR1 SGHVS, CDR2 FNYEAQ. The DNA for the CDR3 is TGTGCCAGCAGCTTGAAGCAAGCGGGGTATACGCAGTATTTT. Its protein product is CASSLKQAGYTQYF.

This sequence joins TRBV28 and TRBJ2-1, with D hard to call. The germline V and J ends were trimmed by 10 bases and 8 bases, with 15 bases remaining between them. The CDR3 covers 12 residues. Per germline, CDR1 MDHEN and CDR2 SYDVKM. CDR3 coding DNA: TGTGCCACCATTCCACTCCGCGATGAGCAGTTCTTC. Translated: CATIPLRDEQFF.

This clone showed up just once. V is TRBV5-1 and J is TRBJ2-3; D ambiguous. The V end lost 2 bases, the J end lost 5 bases, and 12 bases lay between the germline ends. Germline V gives CDR1 SGHRS, CDR2 YFSETQ. There are 14 residues in the CDR3. This CDR3 reads CASSLSPSGDTQYF. DNA for the CDR3: TGCGCCAGCAGCTTATCCCCTTCTGGAGATACGCAGTATTTT.

The sample holds one count of this clone. The chain carries TRBV6-5 and TRBJ1-2, with a weak D call TRBD1 (5 bases). Germline CDR1 is MNHEY and CDR2 is SVGAGI. V lost 2 bases to trimming and J lost 8 bases, with 12 bases between them. This CDR3 contains 13 residues. DNA of the CDR3: TGTGCCAGCAGTTACGGGCAGGGTCGCGGCTACACCTTC. Its protein is CASSYGQGRGYTF.

V is TRBV7-6 and J is TRBJ2-3; 11 bases map to TRBD2. The V and J ends lost 6 bases and 4 bases, in that order; junction bases with no gene match: 6. Germline CDR1 and CDR2: SGHVS and FNYEAQ. The CDR3 is 15 residues long. The CDR3 DNA follows: TGTGCCAGCAGTAGACTAGCGGGGATAGCAGATACGCAGTATTTT. Amino acids: CASSRLAGIADTQYF.

The chain is built from TRBV27 and TRBJ2-1; maybe TRBD1 (5 bases). Looked up from germline, CDR1 is MNHEY and CDR2 is SMNVEV (reference sequence). The CDR3 is 15 residues long. V lost 2 bases to trimming and J lost 0 bases, with 8 bases between them. DNA for the CDR3: TGTGCCAGCAGTTTAGGGGCGATCTCCTACAATGAGCAGTTCTTC. This encodes CASSLGAISYNEQFF.

The V gene is TRBV14, the J gene TRBJ1-1; D remains unclear. The V gene's germline CDR1 is SGHDN and CDR2 FVKESK. Trimming pared 2 bases from V and 4 bases from J, leaving 8 bases between. The CDR3 loop spans 13 amino acids. Here the CDR3 reads CASSQTWGTEAFF. The CDR3 DNA reads TGTGCCAGCAGCCAAACTTGGGGCACTGAAGCTTTCTTT.

This clone was seen only once. The chain uses TRBV3-1 (or the pseudogene TRBV3-2) and TRBJ2-7, with D possibly being TRBD1 or TRBD2 (5 bases each). The CDR3 runs to 15 residues. Germline values: CDR1 LGHDT, CDR2 YNNKEL (reference sequence). Trimming cost V 0 bases and J 0 bases, with 9 bases left between them. The CDR3 reads CASSQETAASYEQYF. The CDR3 region has the DNA TGTGCCAGCAGCCAAGAGACAGCGGCCTCCTACGAGCAGTACTTC.

This clone was observed a handful of times. The chain links TRBV3-1 (or the pseudogene TRBV3-2) to TRBJ1-2, with unresolved D. V was clipped by 1 base and J by 7 bases, with 7 bases between them. Germline V gene data show CDR1 as LGHDT and CDR2 as YNNKEL (reference sequence). The CDR3 contains 12 residues. The CDR3 here is CASSQGSFGYTF. The DNA for the CDR3 is TGTGCCAGCAGCCAAGGAAGCTTTGGCTACACCTTC.

This rearrangement joins TRBV19 to TRBJ1-1; TRBD1 aligns across 10 bases. This CDR3 is built from 13 residues. Germline CDR1 and CDR2: LNHDA and SQIVND (reference sequence). Trimming took 7 bases from V and 5 from J; bases not matched to a gene: 4. This chain's CDR3 is CASNRQGATEAFF. The CDR3 bases are TGTGCCAGTAACAGACAGGGGGCAACTGAAGCTTTCTTT.